The sequence of this TCR beta chain was determined in a study of T cell changes during pregnancy in multiple sclerosis. There are 14 residues in the CDR3. V was pared by 8 bases and J by 3 bases, with 6 bases of the junction left unmatched. Germline V lookup: CDR1 MDHEN, CDR2 SYDVKM. Measured with immunoSEQ multiplex PCR; TCRdb has only the in-frame clones, and not every one. The sample has 57,000 or so clones, 90% seen once. This specimen was peripheral blood, taken in the third trimester of pregnancy. V usage is TRBV28 and J usage is TRBJ2-2; TRBD1 matches 7 bases. The source of this sequence is a female donor in good health, enrolled as a control in a pregnancy study. Here the CDR3 DNA reads TGTGCCAGCGCTGGGACAGCCTACACCGGGGAGCTGTTTTTT. Protein sequence: CASAGTAYTGELFF. The variable domain in full, with the rest retrieved from reference TRBV28 and TRBJ2-2, is DVKVTQSSRYLVKRTGEKVFLECVQDMDHENMFWYRQDPGLGLRLIYFSYDVKMKEKGDIPEGYSVSREKKERFSLILESASTNQTSMYLCASAGTAYTGELFFGEGSRLTVL.